The 15 T cell receptor beta chains listed next were all sequenced from one sample in a study of monozygotic twins with cystic fibrosis. Method: immunoSEQ multiplex PCR; TCRdb's copy keeps in-frame clones and lacks some. The repertoire includes about 20,000 clones, approximately 90% of them detected once, and less than 1.5% sits in the top ten. The specimen sequenced was blood. The receptor set was obtained from a woman under 40 with cystic fibrosis.

The chain joins TRBV7-9 to TRBJ2-5; 12 bases map to TRBD2. Germline V CDR1 and CDR2: SEHNR, FQNEAQ (reference sequence). The CDR3 loop spans 15 amino acids. The ends lost 5 bases at V and 5 bases at J; junction bases unmatched: 6. The CDR3 region is CASSVTSGGWETQYF. The CDR3 region has the DNA TGTGCCAGCAGCGTGACTAGCGGGGGATGGGAGACCCAGTACTTC.

The CDR3 region has the DNA TGTGCCAGCAGCGAACCCCATAGAGGGGCGCGGGAGCAGTACTTC. Its translation is CASSEPHRGAREQYF. The chain uses TRBV6-1 and TRBJ2-7; D is perhaps TRBD1 or TRBD2 (5 bases each). The V gene lost 6 bases and the J gene lost 7 bases, with 22 bases spanning the gap. The CDR3 is 15 residues long. Germline CDR1 is MNHNS and CDR2 is SASEGT.

The chain uses TRBV29-1 and TRBJ2-2; maybe TRBD2 (6 bases). This CDR3 comprises 13 residues. CDR1 SQVTM and CDR2 ANQGSEA come from the germline V gene. The V end was cut by 4 bases, the J end by 2 bases, with 8 bases between. CDR3 in amino acids: CSVAGVNTGELFF. In nucleotides, the CDR3 is TGCAGCGTTGCGGGGGTTAACACCGGGGAGCTGTTTTTT.

This clone appeared once. V and J are TRBV9 and TRBJ2-7; tentative D call: TRBD2 (7 bases). Germline CDR1 and CDR2: SGDLS and YYNGEE. Trimming cost V 3 bases and J 2 bases, with 21 bases left between them. The CDR3 has 17 amino acids. CDR3 DNA sequence: TGTGCCAGCAGCGCAGCGAAGGGAACGGGGGGCCCCTACGAGCAGTACTTC. It encodes CASSAAKGTGGPYEQYF.

This clone was seen only a few times. The DNA of the CDR3 is TGTGCCAGTAGTATGGGGGAAGGGAACACTGAAGCTTTCTTT. Protein: CASSMGEGNTEAFF. The chain recombines TRBV19 with TRBJ1-1; D may be TRBD1 (5 bases). CDR3 length equals 14 residues. In germline, CDR1 is LNHDA, CDR2 SQIVND (reference sequence). V dropped 3 bases and J dropped 1 base, with 9 bases sitting between them.

The J gene is TRBJ2-1, the V gene TRBV19; 9 bases align to TRBD2. After removal of 5 bases from V and 1 base from J, the junction contained 3 bases not matched to a gene. The CDR3 covers 15 residues. Germline-derived CDR1 and CDR2 are LNHDA and SQIVND (reference sequence). The CDR3 DNA reads as TGTGCCAGTAGTCTCGGACTAGCGTCCTACAATGAGCAGTTCTTC. Translation gives CASSLGLASYNEQFF. Complete variable domain (other parts from reference TRBV19 and TRBJ2-1): DGGITQSPKYLFRKEGQNVTLSCEQNLNHDAMYWYRQDPGQGLRLIYYSQIVNDFQKGDIAEGYSVSREKKESFPLTVTSAQKNPTAFYLCASSLGLASYNEQFFGPGTRLTVL.

The chain uses TRBV7-9 and TRBJ2-7; no firm D call. The CDR3 is 12 amino acids. Trimming removed 1 base at V and 2 bases at J, with 3 bases between. The germline V gene has CDR1 SEHNR and CDR2 FQNEAQ (reference sequence). The chain's CDR3 is CASSLGTYEQYF. CDR3 DNA: TGTGCCAGCAGCTTAGGGACCTACGAGCAGTACTTC.

The chain couples TRBV29-1 to TRBJ2-5; 12 bases map to TRBD2. V shed 7 bases, J shed 5 bases, and the junction held 5 bases outside the gene matches. This CDR3 contains 13 residues. The germline V gene has CDR1 SQVTM and CDR2 ANQGSEA. The CDR3 DNA follows: TGCAGCGGTCTAGCGGGGGGGTTGGAGACCCAGTACTTC. It codes for CSGLAGGLETQYF.

The chain employs TRBV7-9 and TRBJ1-3, with D unclear. Germline values: CDR1 SEHNR, CDR2 FQNEAQ (reference sequence). Trimming pared 5 bases from V and 5 bases from J, leaving 16 bases between. This CDR3 has 15 residues. CDR3 in amino acids: CASSHLTRNRNTIYF. CDR3 in DNA: TGTGCCAGCAGCCACCTGACAAGAAACCGAAACACCATATATTTT.

The chain couples TRBV4-3 to TRBJ2-3; the match to TRBD2 covers 14 bases. This CDR3 is 17 amino acids long. After removal of 4 bases from V and 5 bases from J, the junction contained 8 bases not matched to a gene. Germline CDR1 LGHNA, CDR2 YSLEER. In nucleotides, the CDR3 is TGCGCCAGCAGCCGAGGACTAGCGGGGGGACTAAAAGATACGCAGTATTTT. Translated, it gives CASSRGLAGGLKDTQYF.

J is TRBJ2-7 and V is TRBV27; no clear D gene. Germline CDR1 MNHEY, CDR2 SMNVEV (reference sequence). V shed 4 bases and J shed 2 bases, with 15 bases lying between them. The CDR3 has 15 residues. The CDR3 bases are TGTGCCAGCAGTTCACCCGACGGAATAGCCTACGAGCAGTACTTC. Translated: CASSSPDGIAYEQYF.

This clone was detected only once. This chain connects TRBV15 to TRBJ1-5; D is undetermined. Per the germline V gene, CDR1 is LNHNV and CDR2 is YYDKDF (reference sequence). The CDR3 length is 13 residues. V was shortened by 6 bases and J by 1 base, with 7 bases between the two germline ends. CDR3 in amino acids: CATSPDSNQPQHF. CDR3 DNA: TGTGCCACCAGTCCTGACAGCAATCAGCCCCAGCATTTT.

DNA of the CDR3: TGTGCCAGCACCTCGGGGGCAGGGAATGGCTACACCTTC. This codes for CASTSGAGNGYTF. The gene calls are TRBV6-5 and TRBJ1-2, with D tentatively TRBD1 (6 bases). With 7 bases removed from V and 6 bases from J, the gap between germline ends came to 15 bases. Germline CDR1 and CDR2: MNHEY and SVGAGI. The CDR3 covers 13 residues.

This clone was counted once. The chain uses TRBV10-3 and TRBJ2-3; 7 bases align to TRBD2. The germline V gene has CDR1 ENHRY and CDR2 SYGVKD. The CDR3 is 15 amino acids. V trimming: 5 bases; J trimming: 0 bases; junction bases outside the gene matches: 5. The chain's CDR3 is CAISTSDPSTDTQYF. The CDR3 nucleotides read TGTGCCATCAGTACTAGCGACCCTAGCACAGATACGCAGTATTTT.

The chain employs TRBV6-1 and TRBJ1-1; D may be TRBD1 (6 bases). V lost 6 bases to trimming and J lost 3 bases, with 17 bases between them. The CDR3 contains 15 residues. Germline V lookup: CDR1 MNHNS, CDR2 SASEGT. The CDR3 bases are TGTGCCAGCAGCCCAACAGGGAGGGTTGACACTGAAGCTTTCTTT. Translation gives CASSPTGRVDTEAFF.